This TCR beta chain was obtained from a study of T cells in women clearing cervical HPV infection. Study in general: Blood came at first lesion visit for cases, post-clearance for controls. For cases, blood was sampled a median 149 days after lesion detection, interquartile range about 90 to 200 days.

Generated by immunoSEQ multiplex PCR, the TCRdb table keeps only in-frame clones and is missing some. The sample's table shows about 32,000 clones. Germline lookup yields CDR1 LNHDA and CDR2 SQIVND (reference sequence). The CDR3 spans 14 residues. Study conclusions and caveats: Each sample's T-cell count was unknown, possibly confounding richness. Cases carried less TRBV6-7 than controls: about 0.1% versus 0.15%.

Comments on this clone: The antigen remains undetermined. The read terminates 3 residues before the CDR3 end, so the remaining end is supplied by the germline J gene.

The sequenced sample was blood buffy coat. J is TRBJ1-1 and V is TRBV19; 10 bases are a match to TRBD1. This clonotype was sampled from a woman aged 18 to 69 with a cervical HPV16 infection that either progressed to CIN3+ or cleared (not recorded which). CDR3 protein: CASSGDRGLNEAFF. The part of the CDR3 DNA that was read is TGTGCCAGTAGTGGTGACAGGGGGCTCAATGAG. The complete variable domain, with remaining parts taken from reference TRBV19 and TRBJ1-1, reads DGGITQSPKYLFRKEGQNVTLSCEQNLNHDAMYWYRQDPGQGLRLIYYSQIVNDFQKGDIAEGYSVSREKKESFPLTVTSAQKNPTAFYLCASSGDRGLNEAFFGQGTRLTVV.